This is a list of T cell receptor beta chains from one sample in a study of identical twins. TCRdb processed the 5' RACE reads anew with MiXCR; each CDR3 protein has one entry. This table holds approximately 1.8 million distinct CDR3 sequences, under 35% found once. The sequenced sample was cord blood. These receptors came from a newborn girl in good health. Both conserved end residues are part of each CDR3. The order of the fields is J gene, V gene, clone size, D gene, CDR3 protein, CDR3 DNA. D genes are given only for firm matches. A clone size is listed for some rows: how often the clone was seen (once, few, many), or a class if it is expanded.

J gene: TRBJ2-7; V gene: TRBV27; clone size: NA; D gene: TRBD1; CDR3 protein: CASSRDRVGNEQYF; CDR3 DNA: TGTGCCAGCAGCCGGGACAGGGTAGGGAATGAGCAGTACTTC
J gene: TRBJ2-1; V gene: TRBV27; clone size: NA; D gene: TRBD2; CDR3 protein: CASRSTGTSGGALSQFF; CDR3 DNA: TGTGCCAGCAGATCCACCGGGACTAGCGGGGGGGCCTTATCCCAGTTCTTC
J gene: TRBJ2-5; V gene: TRBV7-8; clone size: many; D gene: NA; CDR3 protein: CASSLYASGETQYF; CDR3 DNA: TGTGCCAGCAGCTTATATGCCTCTGGGGAGACCCAGTACTTC
J gene: TRBJ2-3; V gene: TRBV2; clone size: few; D gene: NA; CDR3 protein: CASSDQAGLTDTQYF; CDR3 DNA: TGTGCCAGCAGTGACCAAGCGGGCCTCACAGATACGCAGTATTTT
J gene: TRBJ2-7; V gene: TRBV20-1; clone size: NA; D gene: NA; CDR3 protein: CSARPLAVSYNEQYF; CDR3 DNA: TGCAGTGCTAGGCCACTAGCTGTCTCCTACAATGAGCAGTACTTC
J gene: TRBJ1-2; V gene: TRBV4-2; clone size: NA; D gene: NA; CDR3 protein: CASSQSQGPGSYGYTF; CDR3 DNA: TGTGCCAGCAGCCAATCCCAAGGGCCAGGCTCCTATGGCTACACCTTC
J gene: TRBJ2-1; V gene: TRBV15; clone size: NA; D gene: NA; CDR3 protein: CATSRRGLSYNEQFF; CDR3 DNA: TGTGCCACCAGCAGACGGGGGCTCTCCTACAATGAGCAGTTCTTC
J gene: TRBJ2-1; V gene: TRBV4-2; clone size: NA; D gene: NA; CDR3 protein: CASSQDKGRGETQFF; CDR3 DNA: TGTGCCAGCAGCCAAGATAAGGGGCGAGGAGAGACCCAGTTCTTC
J gene: TRBJ1-2; V gene: TRBV5-1; clone size: few; D gene: NA; CDR3 protein: CASRPVGNYGYTF; CDR3 DNA: TGCGCCAGCCGACCTGTCGGGAACTATGGCTACACCTTC
J gene: TRBJ2-7; V gene: TRBV7-2; clone size: few; D gene: TRBD2; CDR3 protein: CASSLSASGRAYEQYF; CDR3 DNA: TGTGCCAGCAGCTTAAGTGCTAGCGGGAGAGCCTACGAGCAGTACTTC
J gene: TRBJ2-4; V gene: TRBV13; clone size: NA; D gene: TRBD1; CDR3 protein: CASSLTSSDRPSAKNIQYF; CDR3 DNA: TGTGCCAGCAGCCTGACATCATCGGACAGGCCGTCGGCCAAAAACATTCAGTACTTC
J gene: TRBJ1-1; V gene: TRBV5-1; clone size: NA; D gene: NA; CDR3 protein: CASSFRSGNTEAFF; CDR3 DNA: TGCGCCAGCAGCTTTAGGTCAGGGAACACTGAAGCTTTCTTT
J gene: TRBJ2-7; V gene: TRBV5-5; clone size: NA; D gene: TRBD2; CDR3 protein: CASSSLAGRYEQYF; CDR3 DNA: TGTGCCAGCAGCTCACTAGCGGGGAGATACGAGCAGTACTTC
J gene: TRBJ1-2; V gene: TRBV20-1; clone size: NA; D gene: TRBD1; CDR3 protein: CSVRTGGAGYGYTF; CDR3 DNA: TGCAGTGTCCGGACAGGGGGCGCTGGCTATGGCTACACCTTC
J gene: TRBJ2-3; V gene: TRBV3-1; clone size: NA; D gene: TRBD2; CDR3 protein: CASSKSGSRTDTQYF; CDR3 DNA: TGTGCCAGCAGTAAAAGCGGGAGTCGCACAGATACGCAGTATTTT
J gene: TRBJ1-1; V gene: TRBV14; clone size: NA; D gene: NA; CDR3 protein: CASSQEFKNTEAFF; CDR3 DNA: TGTGCCAGCAGCCAAGAGTTTAAGAACACTGAAGCTTTCTTT
J gene: TRBJ1-1; V gene: TRBV3-1; clone size: NA; D gene: NA; CDR3 protein: CASSQGGENTVAFF; CDR3 DNA: TGTGCCAGCAGCCAAGGAGGGGAGAACACTGTAGCTTTCTTT
J gene: TRBJ2-2; V gene: TRBV7-2; clone size: NA; D gene: TRBD2; CDR3 protein: CASSLVVTSSSNTGELFF; CDR3 DNA: TGTGCCAGCAGCTTAGTTGTGACTAGCTCTTCAAACACCGGGGAGCTGTTTTTT
J gene: TRBJ1-1; V gene: TRBV10-3; clone size: few; D gene: NA; CDR3 protein: CAISQGAFNTEAFF; CDR3 DNA: TGTGCCATCAGTCAGGGAGCCTTTAACACTGAAGCTTTCTTT
J gene: TRBJ1-4; V gene: TRBV13; clone size: few; D gene: TRBD1; CDR3 protein: CASSRCNPGTGIEKLFF; CDR3 DNA: TGTGCCAGCAGCAGATGCAATCCTGGGACAGGGATTGAAAAACTGTTTTTT
J gene: TRBJ2-1; V gene: TRBV20-1; clone size: NA; D gene: NA; CDR3 protein: CRISGRSLDEQFF; CDR3 DNA: TGCAGAATAAGCGGTAGATCATTGGATGAGCAGTTCTTC
J gene: TRBJ1-1; V gene: TRBV6-1; clone size: NA; D gene: TRBD1; CDR3 protein: CATWTGSGTEAFF; CDR3 DNA: TGTGCCACCTGGACAGGGTCGGGCACTGAAGCTTTCTTT
J gene: TRBJ2-7; V gene: TRBV5-5; clone size: NA; D gene: NA; CDR3 protein: CASSLGLNPLEQYF; CDR3 DNA: TGTGCCAGCAGCTTGGGACTAAACCCCCTCGAGCAGTACTTC
J gene: TRBJ2-3; V gene: TRBV2; clone size: few; D gene: TRBD1; CDR3 protein: CASGLTGGGEDTQYF; CDR3 DNA: TGTGCCAGCGGACTTACAGGGGGCGGGGAAGATACGCAGTATTTT
J gene: TRBJ1-2; V gene: TRBV7-9; clone size: NA; D gene: NA; CDR3 protein: CASSLALRDGYTF; CDR3 DNA: TGTGCCAGCAGCTTAGCGCTCAGGGATGGCTACACCTTC
J gene: TRBJ2-7; V gene: TRBV20-1; clone size: few; D gene: NA; CDR3 protein: CSATASGRYEQYF; CDR3 DNA: TGCAGTGCTACCGCGAGCGGGCGGTACGAGCAGTACTTC
J gene: TRBJ2-5; V gene: TRBV5-1; clone size: NA; D gene: NA; CDR3 protein: CASSFVGLAETQYF; CDR3 DNA: TGCGCCAGCAGCTTTGTAGGGTTGGCAGAGACCCAGTACTTC
J gene: TRBJ2-3; V gene: TRBV4-1; clone size: once; D gene: TRBD2; CDR3 protein: CASSQGLAGYRTDTQYF; CDR3 DNA: TGCGCCAGCAGCCAAGGTCTAGCGGGGTACCGCACAGATACGCAGTATTTT
J gene: TRBJ1-2; V gene: TRBV6-5; clone size: few; D gene: TRBD1; CDR3 protein: CASSYSATGWSGNYGYTF; CDR3 DNA: TGTGCCAGCAGTTACTCGGCGACAGGGTGGTCGGGTAACTATGGCTACACCTTC
J gene: TRBJ1-2; V gene: TRBV7-9; clone size: many; D gene: NA; CDR3 protein: CASSLGAPYGYTF; CDR3 DNA: TGTGCCAGCAGCTTAGGCGCCCCCTATGGCTACACCTTC
J gene: TRBJ1-3; V gene: TRBV28; clone size: few; D gene: TRBD1; CDR3 protein: CASSSSGQGSGNTIYF; CDR3 DNA: TGTGCCAGCAGTTCCTCGGGACAGGGCTCTGGAAACACCATATATTTT
J gene: TRBJ2-7; V gene: TRBV2; clone size: NA; D gene: TRBD2; CDR3 protein: CASSGTSGRIYEQYF; CDR3 DNA: TGTGCCAGCAGTGGGACTAGCGGGAGGATATACGAGCAGTACTTC
J gene: TRBJ2-7; V gene: TRBV5-1; clone size: few; D gene: NA; CDR3 protein: CASSLAGKKASYEQYF; CDR3 DNA: TGCGCCAGCAGCTTGGCCGGGAAGAAGGCGTCCTACGAGCAGTACTTC
J gene: TRBJ2-5; V gene: TRBV20-1; clone size: NA; D gene: TRBD2; CDR3 protein: CSASRTSAETQYF; CDR3 DNA: TGCAGTGCTAGCAGGACTAGCGCGGAGACCCAGTACTTC
J gene: TRBJ2-3; V gene: TRBV27; clone size: NA; D gene: NA; CDR3 protein: CASSLLWGAELTDTQYF; CDR3 DNA: TGTGCCAGCAGTTTATTGTGGGGGGCCGAGCTAACAGATACGCAGTATTTT
J gene: TRBJ2-1; V gene: TRBV28; clone size: NA; D gene: TRBD2; CDR3 protein: CAGGRRVHNEQFF; CDR3 DNA: TGTGCCGGCGGGAGGCGGGTTCACAATGAGCAGTTCTTC
J gene: TRBJ1-1; V gene: TRBV20-1; clone size: NA; D gene: NA; CDR3 protein: CSASRARDTEAFF; CDR3 DNA: TGCAGTGCTAGTAGGGCACGAGACACTGAAGCTTTCTTT
J gene: TRBJ2-5; V gene: TRBV20-1; clone size: NA; D gene: TRBD2; CDR3 protein: CSSSKTSGSNEQYF; CDR3 DNA: TGCAGTTCTAGTAAAACTAGCGGGAGCAATGAGCAGTACTTC
J gene: TRBJ2-5; V gene: TRBV18; clone size: few; D gene: NA; CDR3 protein: CASSPHTGQETQYF; CDR3 DNA: TGTGCCAGCTCACCTCACACAGGGCAAGAGACCCAGTACTTC
J gene: TRBJ2-1; V gene: TRBV20-1; clone size: few; D gene: TRBD2; CDR3 protein: CSASRVGGGYNEQFF; CDR3 DNA: TGCAGTGCTAGCAGGGTTGGGGGGGGGTACAATGAGCAGTTCTTC
J gene: TRBJ1-1; V gene: TRBV29-1; clone size: NA; D gene: NA; CDR3 protein: CSVESGSNTEAFF; CDR3 DNA: TGCAGCGTTGAATCCGGTTCGAACACTGAAGCTTTCTTT
J gene: TRBJ2-5; V gene: TRBV11-2; clone size: NA; D gene: TRBD2; CDR3 protein: CASSPFGLAGGIEQYF; CDR3 DNA: TGTGCCAGCAGCCCCTTCGGACTAGCGGGGGGGATTGAGCAGTACTTC
J gene: TRBJ2-5; V gene: TRBV18; clone size: NA; D gene: TRBD2; CDR3 protein: CASSPPGLGVETQYF; CDR3 DNA: TGTGCCAGCTCACCACCGGGACTAGGGGTGGAGACCCAGTACTTC
J gene: TRBJ2-7; V gene: TRBV11-2; clone size: NA; D gene: NA; CDR3 protein: CASSLDSRYNEQYF; CDR3 DNA: TGTGCCAGCAGCTTAGATTCCCGGTACAATGAGCAGTACTTC
J gene: TRBJ2-3; V gene: TRBV7-2; clone size: few; D gene: NA; CDR3 protein: CASSLGPTTDTQYF; CDR3 DNA: TGTGCCAGCAGCTTAGGTCCCACCACAGATACGCAGTATTTT
J gene: TRBJ1-4; V gene: TRBV10-3; clone size: few; D gene: NA; CDR3 protein: CAIRGGFGEKLFF; CDR3 DNA: TGTGCCATCAGGGGTGGGTTCGGTGAAAAACTGTTTTTT
J gene: TRBJ2-7; V gene: TRBV5-1; clone size: NA; D gene: TRBD1; CDR3 protein: CASSRQGAYAYEQYF; CDR3 DNA: TGCGCCAGCAGCCGACAGGGGGCATATGCCTACGAGCAGTACTTC